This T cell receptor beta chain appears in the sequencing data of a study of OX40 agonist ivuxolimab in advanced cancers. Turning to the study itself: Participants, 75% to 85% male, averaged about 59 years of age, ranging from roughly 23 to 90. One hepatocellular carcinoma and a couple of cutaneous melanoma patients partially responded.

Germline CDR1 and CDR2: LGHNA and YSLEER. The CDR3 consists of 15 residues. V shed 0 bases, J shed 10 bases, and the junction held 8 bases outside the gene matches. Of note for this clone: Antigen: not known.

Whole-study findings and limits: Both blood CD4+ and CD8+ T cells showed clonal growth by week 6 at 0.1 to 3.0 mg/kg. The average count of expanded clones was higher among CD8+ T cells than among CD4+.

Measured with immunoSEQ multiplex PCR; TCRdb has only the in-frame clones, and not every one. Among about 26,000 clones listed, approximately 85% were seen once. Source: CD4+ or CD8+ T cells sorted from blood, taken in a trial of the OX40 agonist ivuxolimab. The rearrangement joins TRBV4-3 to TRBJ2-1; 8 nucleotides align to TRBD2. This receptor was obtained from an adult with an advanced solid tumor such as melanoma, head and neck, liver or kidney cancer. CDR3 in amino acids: CASSQDSGTIMEQFF. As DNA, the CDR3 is TGCGCCAGCAGCCAAGATAGCGGGACTATTATGGAGCAGTTCTTC.